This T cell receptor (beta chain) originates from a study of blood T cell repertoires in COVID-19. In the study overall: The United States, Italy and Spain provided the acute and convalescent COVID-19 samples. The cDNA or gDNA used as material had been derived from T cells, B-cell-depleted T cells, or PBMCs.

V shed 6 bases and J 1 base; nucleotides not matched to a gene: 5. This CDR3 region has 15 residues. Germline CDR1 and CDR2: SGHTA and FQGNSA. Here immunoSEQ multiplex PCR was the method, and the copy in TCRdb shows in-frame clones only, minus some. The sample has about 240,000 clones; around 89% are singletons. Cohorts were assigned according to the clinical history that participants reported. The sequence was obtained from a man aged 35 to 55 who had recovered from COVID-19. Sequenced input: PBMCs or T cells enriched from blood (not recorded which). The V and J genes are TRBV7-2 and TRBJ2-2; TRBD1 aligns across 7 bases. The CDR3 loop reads CASRRDRGNTGELFF. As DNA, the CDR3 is TGTGCCAGCAGACGGGACAGAGGGAACACCGGGGAGCTGTTTTTT.